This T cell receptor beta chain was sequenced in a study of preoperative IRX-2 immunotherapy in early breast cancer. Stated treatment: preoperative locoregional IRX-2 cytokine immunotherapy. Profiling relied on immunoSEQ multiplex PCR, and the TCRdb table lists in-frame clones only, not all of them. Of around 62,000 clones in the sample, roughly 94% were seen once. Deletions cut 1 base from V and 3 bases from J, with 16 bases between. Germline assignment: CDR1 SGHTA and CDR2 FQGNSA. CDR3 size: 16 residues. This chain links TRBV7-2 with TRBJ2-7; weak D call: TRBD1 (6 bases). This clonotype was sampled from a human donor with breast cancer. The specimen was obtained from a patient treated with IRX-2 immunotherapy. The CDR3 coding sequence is TGTGCCAGCAGCTTAGAGGGGGTCGCAGGGCTCTACGAGCAGTACTTC. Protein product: CASSLEGVAGLYEQYF. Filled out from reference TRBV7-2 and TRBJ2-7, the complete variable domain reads GAGVSQSPSNKVTEKGKDVELRCDPISGHTALYWYRQSLGQGLEFLIYFQGNSAPDKSGLPSDRFSAERTGGSVSTLTIQRTQQEDSAVYLCASSLEGVAGLYEQYFGPGTRLTVT.